Below are 6 T cell receptor beta chains sequenced from a single sample in a study of neurological immune-mediated disorders. TCRdb re-called the 5' RACE reads with MiXCR, one entry per CDR3 protein. The sample includes 53,000 or so distinct CDR3 sequences, over 9.5% seen only once; the top ten take around 11%. Sequencing was performed on PBMCs. Receptor source: a woman between 55 and 75 years old with HTLV-1-associated myelopathy (HAM/TSP).

This clonotype occurred many times. The V gene is TRBV7-8, the J gene TRBJ1-2; D ambiguous. Trimming pared 4 bases from V and 4 bases from J, leaving 10 bases between. The CDR3 has 13 amino acids. From germline, CDR1 is SGHVS and CDR2 FQNEAQ. Written as DNA, the CDR3 is TGTGCCAGCAGCTCGGACGGCCCCTATGGCTACACCTTC. As protein: CASSSDGPYGYTF.

The count of this clonotype is one. The DNA is omitted, as the CDR3 cannot be located on it reliably, and the CDR3 follows TCRdb's listing. The V call is TRBV9, the J call TRBJ2-1; TRBD2, the table's D call, was not compared with the DNA. Germline CDR1 reads SGDLS; CDR2 reads YYNGEE. The CDR3 comprises 19 residues, both ends counted. Here the CDR3 reads CASSFYICSARDYRNEQFF.

Concerning this clonotype: This could be a read error, since a much larger clone is one nucleotide away. This chain links TRBV20-1 with TRBJ1-2, with D unresolved. This CDR3 has 13 amino acids. CDR1 DFQATT and CDR2 SNEGSKA come from the germline V gene (reference sequence). CDR3 bases: TGCATTGCTGGAGACCCGACGGGTTATGGCTACACCTTC. Amino acid sequence: CIAGDPTGYGYTF.

In this sample, this clonotype turned up many times. CDR3 in amino acids: CASSQGDRVVGYTF. The CDR3 nucleotides are TGTGCCAGCAGCCAAGGCGACAGGGTTGTAGGCTACACCTTC. The chain joins TRBV3-1 to TRBJ1-2, with 7 bases aligning to TRBD1. Germline V CDR1 and CDR2: LGHDT, YNNKEL (reference sequence). The ends lost 1 base at V and 8 bases at J; junction bases unmatched: 7. The CDR3 consists of 14 residues.

This rearrangement joins TRBV6-5 to TRBJ2-2; TRBD2 matches 11 bases. CDR3 size: 17 residues. Germline CDR1 MNHEY, CDR2 SVGAGI. Unmatched junction bases numbered 8, after V lost 6 bases and J lost 2 bases. As DNA, the CDR3 is TGTGCCAGCAGCCCCGTTAGCGGGAGGGTAAACACCGGGGAGCTGTTTTTT. Translation: CASSPVSGRVNTGELFF.

The table lists this clonotype with many counts. This chain joins TRBV12-3 or TRBV12-4 and TRBJ2-3; 8 positions match TRBD2. The CDR3 spans 15 residues. The V segment lost 4 bases and the J segment 2 bases; nucleotides outside the gene matches: 5. The CDR3 region has the DNA TGTGCCAGCAGTTCATCGGGACTAGACACAGATACGCAGTATTTT. Its translation is CASSSSGLDTDTQYF.